This entry lists 26 T cell receptor beta chains sequenced from one sample in a study of T cell responses to AZD1222 COVID-19 vaccine. Libraries were prepared by immunoSEQ multiplex PCR; TCRdb keeps only in-frame clonotypes and omits some of them. Of 130,000 to 150,000 clones detected, 90% to 95% appear once; the ten largest clones hold about 1.5%. The material was peripheral blood, obtained on day 0 of AZD1222 vaccination. These receptors originate from an adult in good health.

The CDR3, as DNA: TGTGCCAGCAGCCCGGTCCTCCACAATGAGCAGTTCTTC. Amino acid sequence: CASSPVLHNEQFF. The gene calls are TRBV7-3 and TRBJ2-1; D gene ambiguous. Germline V gives CDR1 SGHTA, CDR2 FQGTGA. The CDR3 extends over 13 amino acids. Trimming stripped 5 bases from V and 5 bases from J, with 10 bases between.

The chain combines TRBV3-1 (or the pseudogene TRBV3-2) with TRBJ1-2; no firm D call. V was pared by 7 bases and J by 5 bases, with 20 bases between. CDR3 length equals 15 residues. In germline, CDR1 is LGHDT, CDR2 YNNKEL (reference sequence). The chain's CDR3 is CASTHGPSPPYGYTF. DNA of the CDR3: TGTGCCAGCACTCACGGGCCCTCCCCACCTTATGGCTACACCTTC.

V is TRBV27 and J is TRBJ1-4; 11 positions agree with TRBD1. The V gene's germline CDR1 is MNHEY and CDR2 SMNVEV (reference sequence). This CDR3 region has 16 residues. Trimming took 10 bases from V and 6 from J; bases not matched to a gene: 13. The CDR3 is CATWKWWGQGDEKLFF. The CDR3 DNA is TGTGCCACTTGGAAGTGGTGGGGACAGGGGGATGAAAAACTGTTTTTT.

The chain combines TRBV28 with TRBJ2-7; D is undetermined. V lost 7 bases and J lost 1, with 5 bases in between. This CDR3 is 11 amino acids long. The V gene's germline CDR1 is MDHEN and CDR2 SYDVKM. CDR3 region: CASTSSYEQYF. In DNA form, the CDR3 reads TGTGCCAGCACCTCATCCTACGAGCAGTACTTC.

This sequence joins TRBV28 and TRBJ1-2, with TRBD1 matching 7 bases. This CDR3 comprises 13 residues. Germline lookup yields CDR1 MDHEN and CDR2 SYDVKM. The trim removed 2 bases at V and 5 bases at J, leaving 2 bases unmatched. The CDR3 DNA reads as TGTGCCAGCAGTTTAGGGACAGAGTATGGCTACACCTTC. It translates to CASSLGTEYGYTF.

V and J are TRBV11-3 and TRBJ2-5; no clear D. The CDR3 has 12 amino acids. V gave up 2 bases and J gave up 9 bases, with 10 bases separating them. Germline values: CDR1 SGHNT, CDR2 YENEEA. CDR3 nucleotides: TGTGCCAGCAGCTTACGTAGCAGCTCCCAGTACTTC. This sequence encodes CASSLRSSSQYF.

V gene TRBV11-3 combines with J gene TRBJ1-6, with 8 bases matching TRBD1. The CDR3 runs 14 residues. The junction had 5 bases not matched to a gene; V was cut back by 5 bases and J by 8 bases. Germline V lookup: CDR1 SGHNT, CDR2 YENEEA. CDR3 in amino acids: CASSRTGGDSPLHF. CDR3 in DNA: TGTGCCAGCAGCCGTACAGGGGGGGATTCACCCCTCCACTTT.

This chain connects TRBV6-6 to TRBJ2-1; perhaps TRBD2 as D (6 bases). Trimming removed 0 bases from V and 8 bases from J, with 11 bases in between. Germline V gene sequence: CDR1 MNHNY, CDR2 SVGAGI (reference sequence). The CDR3 consists of 14 residues. CDR3 loop: CASSYSTPGDEQFF. The CDR3 DNA sequence: TGTGCCAGCAGTTACTCGACCCCGGGAGATGAGCAGTTCTTC.

This chain connects TRBV7-9 to TRBJ2-1; D unclear. In germline, CDR1 is SEHNR, CDR2 FQNEAQ (reference sequence). There are 16 residues in the CDR3. V lost 1 base to trimming and J lost 0 bases, with 10 bases between them. The CDR3 DNA reads as TGTGCCAGCAGCTTAGGGCCCGCGAGCTCCTACAATGAGCAGTTCTTC. This translates into CASSLGPASSYNEQFF.

The genes are TRBV6-1 and TRBJ1-1; 8 positions match TRBD1. The CDR3 contains 15 residues. Germline lookup yields CDR1 MNHNS and CDR2 SASEGT. V lost 5 bases and J lost 1; bases outside the gene matches: 6. The chain's CDR3 is CASSSNDRGNTEAFF. CDR3 in DNA: TGTGCCAGCAGTTCGAACGACAGGGGGAACACTGAAGCTTTCTTT.

This clone is a singleton in its sample. The chain combines TRBV19 with TRBJ1-5; D uncertain. CDR3 length: 16 residues. CDR1 and CDR2 (germline): LNHDA, SQIVND (reference sequence). Trimming removed 1 base from V and 3 bases from J, with 13 bases in between. CDR3 sequence (DNA): TGTGCCAGTAGTATAGGACGGATGACAAACAATCAGCCCCAGCATTTT. This codes for CASSIGRMTNNQPQHF.

CDR3 sequence reads: CSALPQDSLNTEAFF. In DNA, the CDR3 is TGCAGCGCCCTACCCCAGGACAGTTTGAACACTGAAGCTTTCTTT. This chain uses TRBV29-1 with TRBJ1-1, with D perhaps TRBD1 (6 bases). The V gene's germline CDR1 is SQVTM and CDR2 ANQGSEA. V dropped 7 bases and J dropped 0 bases, with 18 bases sitting between them. The CDR3 is 15 residues long.

V is TRBV21-1 and J is TRBJ1-5; TRBD1, as called in the table, went unchecked against the DNA. TRBV21-1 is a listed pseudogene. The CDR3 has 14 amino acids. CDR3 region: CASSMTGVNQPQHF. The CDR3 DNA reads as TGTGCCAGCAGTATGACAGGGGTCAATCAGCCCCAGCATTTT.

J is TRBJ2-4 and V is TRBV11-3; D not resolved. CDR3 length equals 16 residues. CDR1 SGHNT and CDR2 YENEEA come from the germline V gene. The V end lost 2 bases, the J end lost 2 bases, and 13 bases lay between the germline ends. In DNA, the CDR3 is TGTGCCAGCAGCTTATTGACTCTAACGTCCAAAAACATTCAGTACTTC. Protein product: CASSLLTLTSKNIQYF.

This rearrangement joins TRBV19 to TRBJ1-5; no reliable D call. Between the trimmed V and J ends, which lost 4 bases and 4 bases, there was a span of 5 bases. This CDR3 is built from 12 residues. Germline V gene sequence: CDR1 LNHDA, CDR2 SQIVND (reference sequence). CDR3 coding DNA: TGTGCCAGTAGTAGAAGAAATCAGCCCCAGCATTTT. Protein sequence: CASSRRNQPQHF.

The chain recombines TRBV27 with TRBJ1-2; the D is unclear. Germline V lookup: CDR1 MNHEY, CDR2 SMNVEV (reference sequence). Trimming stripped 2 bases from V and 2 bases from J, with 9 bases between. The CDR3 totals 14 residues. The CDR3 DNA is TGTGCCAGCAGTTTAGGTCCGGGAAACTATGGCTACACCTTC. Its translation is CASSLGPGNYGYTF.

The J gene is TRBJ2-4, the V gene TRBV7-8, with 7 bases lining up with TRBD2. The ends lost 1 base at V and 3 bases at J; junction bases unmatched: 9. This CDR3 contains 17 residues. Germline loops: CDR1 SGHVS, CDR2 FQNEAQ. The CDR3 DNA sequence: TGTGCCAGCAGCTTAGTGGCGGGAGCAGCAGACAAAAACATTCAGTACTTC. This codes for CASSLVAGAADKNIQYF.

V and J are TRBV18 and TRBJ1-3; 8 nucleotides line up with TRBD1. With V trimmed by 2 bases and J by 0 bases, 12 bases remained unmatched. The CDR3 consists of 19 residues. Germline lookup yields CDR1 KGHSH and CDR2 LQKENI. CDR3: CASSPKRAGTGHSGNTIYF. CDR3 DNA sequence: TGTGCCAGCTCACCAAAGCGGGCCGGGACAGGTCACTCTGGAAACACCATATATTTT.

The chain has TRBV11-3 and TRBJ2-7, with D possibly matching TRBD1 (6 bases). The CDR3 totals 15 residues. The germline CDR1 and CDR2 sequences are SGHNT and YENEEA. V was trimmed by 6 bases and J by 9 bases, leaving 24 bases between them. CDR3 in amino acids: CASRITQGGTTRQYF. The CDR3 DNA sequence: TGTGCCAGCAGGATAACACAGGGCGGCACTACGAGGCAGTACTTC.

The count of this clone is one. The chain uses TRBV7-2 and TRBJ1-3, with D tentatively TRBD1 (6 bases). From germline, CDR1 is SGHTA and CDR2 FQGNSA. Deletions cut 5 bases from V and 0 bases from J, with 14 bases between. The CDR3 is 16 residues long. The CDR3: CASSDDRSPSGNTIYF. CDR3 sequence (DNA): TGTGCCAGCAGCGATGACAGGTCGCCCTCTGGAAACACCATATATTTT.

In its sample, this clone was seen once. V gene TRBV6-5 combines with J gene TRBJ1-1, with no clear D. Per the germline V gene, CDR1 is MNHEY and CDR2 is SVGAGI. This CDR3 has 15 amino acids. Trimming took 5 bases from V and 0 from J, leaving 13 bases between them. Here the CDR3 DNA reads TGTGCCAGCAGTCCGCACAGATATGTGAACACTGAAGCTTTCTTT. Translating gives CASSPHRYVNTEAFF.

DNA of the CDR3: TGTGCCAGCAGCGTGACTAGGGACAGCGAGCAGTACTTC. Translated: CASSVTRDSEQYF. The chain employs TRBV11-3 and TRBJ2-7, with D perhaps matching TRBD1 (7 bases). The CDR3 is 13 residues long. V was shortened by 5 bases and J by 6 bases, with 14 bases between the two germline ends. CDR1 and CDR2 from the germline V gene are SGHNT and YENEEA. Combining the CDR3 with reference TRBV11-3 and TRBJ2-7 gives the whole variable domain EAGVVQSPRYKIIEKKQPVAFWCNPISGHNTLYWYLQNLGQGPELLIRYENEEAVDDSQLPKDRFSAERLKGVDSTLKIQPAELGDSAVYLCASSVTRDSEQYFGPGTRLTVT.

V usage is TRBV12-3 or TRBV12-4 and J usage is TRBJ1-2; D is possibly TRBD1 (6 bases). V was shortened by 8 bases and J by 6 bases, with 16 bases between the two germline ends. The CDR3 is 13 amino acids. The CDR3 spells CASGPSGADGYTF. The CDR3 nucleotides read TGTGCCAGCGGTCCCTCGGGGGCAGATGGCTACACCTTC.

This chain connects TRBV19 to TRBJ2-2, with unresolved D. Trimming shortened V by 2 bases and J by 9 bases, and 10 bases separated the two germline ends. CDR3 length: 13 amino acids. Germline lookup yields CDR1 LNHDA and CDR2 SQIVND (reference sequence). The CDR3 sequence is CASSITGVWELFF. CDR3 DNA sequence: TGTGCCAGTAGTATAACGGGCGTTTGGGAGCTGTTTTTT.

The chain links TRBV2 to TRBJ1-1; 8 bases fit TRBD1. J lost 4 bases, V lost 6 bases, and 7 bases had no gene match. The length of the CDR3 is 14 residues. Germline loops: CDR1 SNHLY, CDR2 FYNNEI. The CDR3 nucleotides read TGTGCCAGCAGCCTGACAGGGGCGCGCACTGAAGCTTTCTTT. Protein: CASSLTGARTEAFF.

The chain combines TRBV7-2 with TRBJ2-2; D is perhaps TRBD2 (7 bases). Trimming took off 5 bases at V and 5 bases at J, with 18 bases between the two ends. Germline values: CDR1 SGHTA, CDR2 FQGNSA. The CDR3 is made up of 16 amino acids. CDR3 DNA: TGTGCCAGCAGCACGTCGGGAGGACAGACGACCGGGGAGCTGTTTTTT. This translates into CASSTSGGQTTGELFF.